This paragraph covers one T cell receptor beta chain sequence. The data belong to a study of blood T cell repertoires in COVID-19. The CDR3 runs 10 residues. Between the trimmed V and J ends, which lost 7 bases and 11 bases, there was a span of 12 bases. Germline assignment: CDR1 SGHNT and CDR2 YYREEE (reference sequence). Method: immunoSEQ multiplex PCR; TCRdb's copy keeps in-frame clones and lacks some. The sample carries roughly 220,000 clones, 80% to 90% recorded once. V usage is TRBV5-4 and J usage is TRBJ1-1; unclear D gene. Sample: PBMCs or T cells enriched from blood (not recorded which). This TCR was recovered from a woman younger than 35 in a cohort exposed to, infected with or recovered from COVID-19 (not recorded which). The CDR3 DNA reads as TGTGCCAGCTATTCGGCGGGCGCTTTCTTT. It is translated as CASYSAGAFF.